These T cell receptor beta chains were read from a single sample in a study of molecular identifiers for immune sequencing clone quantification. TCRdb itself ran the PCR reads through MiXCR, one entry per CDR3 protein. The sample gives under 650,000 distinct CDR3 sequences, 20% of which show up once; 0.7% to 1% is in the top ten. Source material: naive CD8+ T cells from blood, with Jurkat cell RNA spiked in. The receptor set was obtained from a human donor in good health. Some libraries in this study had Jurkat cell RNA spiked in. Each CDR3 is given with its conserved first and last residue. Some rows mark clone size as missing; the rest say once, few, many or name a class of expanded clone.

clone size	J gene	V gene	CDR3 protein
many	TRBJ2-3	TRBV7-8	CASSLGGAATDTQYF
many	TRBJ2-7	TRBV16	CASSQAGLTYEQYF
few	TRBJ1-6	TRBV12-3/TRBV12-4	CASTQGNSPLHF
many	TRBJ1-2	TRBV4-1	CASSQDRQGAPRFPGYTF
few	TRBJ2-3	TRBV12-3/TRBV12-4	CVSRQVGSTDTQYF
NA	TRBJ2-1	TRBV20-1	CSARSIYNEQFF
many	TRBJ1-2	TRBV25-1	CASTTWGAGYTF
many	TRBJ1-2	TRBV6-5	CASSYSAGTGFYTF
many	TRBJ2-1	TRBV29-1	CSVQTSGSSYNEQFF
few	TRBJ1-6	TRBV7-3	CASSLTGRRNSPLHF
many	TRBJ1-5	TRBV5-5	CASSTGRRDQPQHF
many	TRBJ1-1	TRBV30	CAWSVLDTEAFF
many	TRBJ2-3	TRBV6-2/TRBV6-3	CASSSIQGWTDTQYF
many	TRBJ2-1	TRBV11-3	CASSSKGPPWDNEQFF
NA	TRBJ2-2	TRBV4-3	CASSQVRRGLEGTGELFF
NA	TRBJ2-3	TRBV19	CASSIEDTDAQYF
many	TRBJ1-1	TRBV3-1	CASSQWPRVGTEAFF
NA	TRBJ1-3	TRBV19	CASSIGPGGNTIYF
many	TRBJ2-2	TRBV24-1	CATSRTGGNTGELFF
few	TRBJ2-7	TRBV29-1	CSVVGNSYEQYF
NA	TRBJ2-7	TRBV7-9	CASSSLQGAADSYEQYF
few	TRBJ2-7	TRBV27	CASNPSRGLFYEQYF
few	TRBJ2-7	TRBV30	CAWTENYEQYF
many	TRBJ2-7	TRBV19	CASSIAGPNEQYF
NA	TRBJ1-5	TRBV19	CASSIVGTQPQHF
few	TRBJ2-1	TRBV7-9	CASSSYRAISSYNEQFF
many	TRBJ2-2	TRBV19	CASSIYSGGTGELFF
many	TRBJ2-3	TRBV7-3	CASSLTDFKDTQYF
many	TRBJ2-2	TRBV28	CASSLSANTGELFF
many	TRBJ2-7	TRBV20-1	CSATQTRTGGYEQYF
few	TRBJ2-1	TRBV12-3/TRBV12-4	CASSLTGGKGYNEQFF
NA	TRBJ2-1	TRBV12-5	CASGLVTSYSGGAPYNEQFF
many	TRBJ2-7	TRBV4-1	CASSQDAGASSYEQYF
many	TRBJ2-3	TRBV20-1	CSARPRLASTDTQYF
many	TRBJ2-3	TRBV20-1	CSAPGELGENRYFDTQYF
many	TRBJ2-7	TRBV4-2	CASSQEIPGLAHYEQYF
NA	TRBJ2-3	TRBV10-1	CASSEIETISTDTQYF
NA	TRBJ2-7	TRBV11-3	CASSFNPGGEQYF
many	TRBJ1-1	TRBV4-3	CASSLDAVHPEAFF
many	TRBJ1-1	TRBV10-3	CAISPDRGQAFF
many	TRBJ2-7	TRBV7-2	CASSAGGGSYEQYF
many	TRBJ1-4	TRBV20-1	CSAGGFIDSRKEKLFF
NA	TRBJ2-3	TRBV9	CASSVIAGTQYF
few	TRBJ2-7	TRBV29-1	CSVTSMTGADEQYF
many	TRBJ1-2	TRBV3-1	CASSQDSLFNYGYTF